This T cell receptor beta chain was obtained from a study of blood T cell repertoires in COVID-19. As for the study in general: Researchers got acute and convalescent COVID-19 samples from the United States, Italy and Spain. Sources were T cells, B-cell-depleted T cells, or PBMCs; the material itself was cDNA or gDNA.

Sequencing was performed with immunoSEQ multiplex PCR; in TCRdb, only in-frame clones are kept and a portion is missing. Of approximately 93,000 clones in the sample, around 72% were seen once. The CDR3 has 18 amino acids. The germline V gene has CDR1 WNHNN and CDR2 SYGVQD (reference sequence). Losses at the gene ends were 8 bases for V and 0 bases for J; bases not matched to a gene: 13. The source is a man between 70 and 80 years old with COVID-19, enrolled during active disease. The sequencing sample was made of peripheral blood. V is TRBV10-1 and J is TRBJ2-6, with 7 bases fitting TRBD2. The CDR3 sequence: CASGRGADRSSGANVLTF. CDR3 coding DNA: TGCGCCAGCGGGAGGGGAGCCGACAGAAGCTCTGGGGCCAACGTCCTGACTTTC.